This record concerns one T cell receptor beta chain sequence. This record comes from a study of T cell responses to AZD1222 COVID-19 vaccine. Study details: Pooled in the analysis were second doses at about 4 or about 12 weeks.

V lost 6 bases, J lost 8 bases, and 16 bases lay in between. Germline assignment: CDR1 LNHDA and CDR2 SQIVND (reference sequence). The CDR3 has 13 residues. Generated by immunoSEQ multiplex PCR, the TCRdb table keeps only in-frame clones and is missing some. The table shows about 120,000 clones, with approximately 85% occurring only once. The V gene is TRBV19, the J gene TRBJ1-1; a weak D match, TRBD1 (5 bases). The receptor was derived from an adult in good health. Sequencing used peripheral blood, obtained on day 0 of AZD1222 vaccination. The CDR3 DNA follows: TGTGCCAGTAGCCTAATCGACAGATCCGAAGCTTTCTTT. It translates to CASSLIDRSEAFF.